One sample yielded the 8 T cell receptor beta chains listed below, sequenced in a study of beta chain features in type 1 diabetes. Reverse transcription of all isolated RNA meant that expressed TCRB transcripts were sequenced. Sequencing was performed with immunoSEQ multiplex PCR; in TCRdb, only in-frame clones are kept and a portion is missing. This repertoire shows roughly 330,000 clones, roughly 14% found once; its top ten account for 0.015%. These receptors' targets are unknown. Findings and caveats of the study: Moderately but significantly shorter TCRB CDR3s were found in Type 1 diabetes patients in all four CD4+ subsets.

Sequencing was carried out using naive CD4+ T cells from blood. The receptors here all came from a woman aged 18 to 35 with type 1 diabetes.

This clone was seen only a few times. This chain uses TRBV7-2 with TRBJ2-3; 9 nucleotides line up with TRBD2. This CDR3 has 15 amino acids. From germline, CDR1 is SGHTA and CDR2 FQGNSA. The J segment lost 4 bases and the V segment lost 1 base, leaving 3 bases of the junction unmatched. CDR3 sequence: CASSLDSGRPDTQYF. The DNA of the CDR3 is TGTGCCAGCAGCTTAGATAGCGGGAGACCAGATACGCAGTATTTT.

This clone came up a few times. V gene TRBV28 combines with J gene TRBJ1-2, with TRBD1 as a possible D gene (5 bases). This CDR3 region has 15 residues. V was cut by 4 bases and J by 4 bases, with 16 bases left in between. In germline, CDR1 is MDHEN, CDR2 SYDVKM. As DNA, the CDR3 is TGTGCCAGCAGTTCGGCAGGGCCTGACTCCTATGGCTACACCTTC. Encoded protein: CASSSAGPDSYGYTF.

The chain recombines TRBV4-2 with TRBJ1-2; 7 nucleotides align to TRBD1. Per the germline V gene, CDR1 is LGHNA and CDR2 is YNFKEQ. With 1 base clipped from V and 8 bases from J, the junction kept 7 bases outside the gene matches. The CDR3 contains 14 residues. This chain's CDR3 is CASSQGGGTRGYTF. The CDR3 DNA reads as TGTGCCAGCAGCCAAGGAGGGGGCACTAGAGGCTACACCTTC.

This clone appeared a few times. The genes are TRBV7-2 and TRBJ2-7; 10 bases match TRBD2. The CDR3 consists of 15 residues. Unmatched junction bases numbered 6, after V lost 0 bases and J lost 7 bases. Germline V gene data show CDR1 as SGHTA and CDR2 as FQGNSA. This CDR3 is CASSLARLAGREQYF. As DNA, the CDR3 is TGTGCCAGCAGCTTAGCTAGACTAGCGGGCCGTGAGCAGTACTTC.

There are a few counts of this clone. The CDR3 loop reads CASSSRDSNQPQHF. In DNA form, the CDR3 reads TGTGCCAGCAGTTCCAGGGATAGCAATCAGCCCCAGCATTTT. The chain has TRBV6-5 and TRBJ1-5; D might be TRBD1 (5 bases). V lost 4 bases and J 0 bases, leaving 7 bases between the germline ends. CDR3 size: 14 residues. Germline lookup yields CDR1 MNHEY and CDR2 SVGAGI.

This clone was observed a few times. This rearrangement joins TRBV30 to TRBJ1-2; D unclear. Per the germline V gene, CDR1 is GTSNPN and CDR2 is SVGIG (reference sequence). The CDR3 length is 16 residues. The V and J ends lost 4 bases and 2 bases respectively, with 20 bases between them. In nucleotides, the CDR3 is TGTGCCTGGATCCTGCCCGAGCGCAGAGCAAACTATGGCTACACCTTC. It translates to CAWILPERRANYGYTF.

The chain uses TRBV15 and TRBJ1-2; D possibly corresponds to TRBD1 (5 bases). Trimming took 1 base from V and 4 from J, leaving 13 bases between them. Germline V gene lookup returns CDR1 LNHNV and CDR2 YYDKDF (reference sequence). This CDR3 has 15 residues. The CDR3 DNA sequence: TGTGCCACCAGCAGAGCGGGGGGTGGTAGCTATGGCTACACCTTC. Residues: CATSRAGGGSYGYTF.

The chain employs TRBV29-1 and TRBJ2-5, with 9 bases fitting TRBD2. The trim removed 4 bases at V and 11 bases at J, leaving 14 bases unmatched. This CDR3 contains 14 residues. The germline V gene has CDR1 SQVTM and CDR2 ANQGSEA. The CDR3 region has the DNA TGCAGCGTTGTGGGACCGGGACTAGCAGAACTTCAGTACTTC. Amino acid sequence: CSVVGPGLAELQYF.